Given below is one TCR beta chain in context. This record comes from a study of T cell changes during pregnancy in multiple sclerosis. Germline V lookup: CDR1 SGHTA, CDR2 FQGNSA. J gave up 4 bases and V 5 bases, and 8 bases lay outside the gene matches. CDR3 length: 16 residues. Assay: immunoSEQ multiplex PCR; the TCRdb copy retains only in-frame clones and omits some. The data contain 30,000 to 45,000 clones, about 91% of them singletons. The clonotype was recovered from a female donor in good health, enrolled as a control in a pregnancy study. Source: CD4+ T cells from peripheral blood mononuclear cells, taken in the third trimester of pregnancy. This chain links TRBV7-2 with TRBJ2-1, with 10 nucleotides matching TRBD1. This CDR3 reads CASSRTWGQGYNEQFF. As DNA, the CDR3 is TGTGCCAGCAGCCGTACTTGGGGACAGGGGTACAATGAGCAGTTCTTC.